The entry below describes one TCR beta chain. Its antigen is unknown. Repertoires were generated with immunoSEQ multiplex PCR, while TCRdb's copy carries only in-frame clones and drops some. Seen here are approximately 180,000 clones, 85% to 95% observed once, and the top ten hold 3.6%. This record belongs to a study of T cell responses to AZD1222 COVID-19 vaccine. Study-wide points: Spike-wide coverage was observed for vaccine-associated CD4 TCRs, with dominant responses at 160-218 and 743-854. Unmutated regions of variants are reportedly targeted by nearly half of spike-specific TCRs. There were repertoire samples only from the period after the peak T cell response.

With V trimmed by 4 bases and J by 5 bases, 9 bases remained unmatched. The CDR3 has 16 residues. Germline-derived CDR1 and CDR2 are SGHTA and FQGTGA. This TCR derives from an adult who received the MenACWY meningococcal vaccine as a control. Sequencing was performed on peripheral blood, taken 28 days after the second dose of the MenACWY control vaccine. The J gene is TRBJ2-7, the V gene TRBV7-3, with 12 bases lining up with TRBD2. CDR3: CASSSLSSGRGDEQYF. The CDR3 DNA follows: TGTGCCAGCAGCTCTCTTTCTAGCGGGAGGGGCGACGAGCAGTACTTC.